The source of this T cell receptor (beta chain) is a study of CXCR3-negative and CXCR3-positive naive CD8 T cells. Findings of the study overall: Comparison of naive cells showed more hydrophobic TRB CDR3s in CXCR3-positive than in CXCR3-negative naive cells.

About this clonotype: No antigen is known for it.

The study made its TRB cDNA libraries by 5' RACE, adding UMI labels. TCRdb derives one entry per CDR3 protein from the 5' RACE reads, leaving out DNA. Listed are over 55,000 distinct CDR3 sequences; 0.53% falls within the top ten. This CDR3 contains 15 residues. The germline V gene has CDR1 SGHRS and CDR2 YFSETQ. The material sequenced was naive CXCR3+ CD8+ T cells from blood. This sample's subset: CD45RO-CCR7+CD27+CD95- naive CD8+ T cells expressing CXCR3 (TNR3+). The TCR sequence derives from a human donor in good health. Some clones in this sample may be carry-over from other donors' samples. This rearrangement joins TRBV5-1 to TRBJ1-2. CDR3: CASRFGVSTNYGYTF. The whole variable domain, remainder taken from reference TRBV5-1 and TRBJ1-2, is KAGVTQTPRYLIKTRGQQVTLSCSPISGHRSVSWYQQTPGQGLQFLFEYFSETQRNKGNFPGRFSGRQFSNSRSEMNVSTLELGDSALYLCASRFGVSTNYGYTFGSGTRLTVV.